The T cell receptor beta chain under discussion was sequenced for a study of Graves' ophthalmopathy and Graves' hyperthyroidism. CDR1 and CDR2 (germline): MDHEN, SYDVKM. V was trimmed by 6 bases and J by 7 bases, leaving 12 bases between them. The CDR3 has 12 residues. Study-level results: Most thyroid clonotypes expanded beyond 0.001 frequency were also found in blood.

This clonotype was detected many times. Its antigen is unknown. Patients were left out if they had other autoimmune diseases, uncontrolled infections, pregnancy or lactation. PBMCs were isolated from an approximately 10 ml sample of fresh peripheral blood. RNA transcripts were the template, and TCR beta CDR3 regions were amplified from them. First-round RT-PCR used HTBI primers; second-round multiplex PCR followed. TCRdb ran MiXCR on the multiplex PCR reads and lists one entry per CDR3 protein. The sample shows roughly 500,000 distinct CDR3 sequences, 13% to 15% of them seen only once. This chain links TRBV28 with TRBJ2-5; D gene ambiguous. This clonotype originated in a young woman with Graves' ophthalmopathy. Sequencing was done on a sample of blood. The CDR3: CASRPRVGTQYF. The DNA for the CDR3 is TGTGCCAGCAGGCCCCGAGTTGGGACCCAGTACTTC.